This TCR beta chain derives from a study of Graves' ophthalmopathy and Graves' hyperthyroidism. From germline, CDR1 is SGHDT and CDR2 YYEEEE. Trimming took off 1 base at V and 3 bases at J, with 19 bases between the two ends. The CDR3 is 17 residues long. Beta-chain TCR CDR3 regions were amplified from RNA transcripts. RT-PCR with HTBI primers came first, then second-round multiplex PCR. Each CDR3 protein is one row after TCRdb ran MiXCR on the multiplex PCR reads. The sample has about 600,000 distinct CDR3 sequences, about 40% seen once; the top ten hold over 3.5%. With respect to this clonotype: Antigen specificity is unknown.

Notes on the study in general: Classification of ophthalmopathy versus stable hyperthyroidism by a 13-signature model yielded 85% to 90% sensitivity and 70% to 83% specificity. Thyroid clonotypes that were expanded above 0.001 frequency mostly also appeared in blood.

Hyperthyroidism patients were newly diagnosed, under 2 months' duration, aged 18 to 65. The diagnostic workup employed clinical symptoms, serum thyroxine, TRAb, thyroid ultrasound and orbital computed tomography. Sample: peripheral blood or thyroid tissue (not recorded which). V gene TRBV5-6 combines with J gene TRBJ1-1, with D unresolved. This clonotype was obtained from an adult man with Graves' hyperthyroidism. The CDR3 is CASSLSRSLGRDTEAFF. DNA of the CDR3: TGTGCCAGCAGCTTGTCCCGGTCGTTGGGAAGGGACACTGAAGCTTTCTTT.